The table lists the clone carrying this TCR beta chain with many counts. Its antigen is currently unknown. Trimming took off 5 bases at V and 6 bases at J, with 13 bases between the two ends. CDR1 SGHTA and CDR2 FQGNSA come from the germline V gene. CDR3 size: 14 residues. These data are taken from a study of CD8 T cells in ankylosing spondylitis. Study results and caveats: Seemingly characteristic of ankylosing spondylitis blood was a TCR beta motif consisting of roughly 8 highly homologous variants.

Scientists made TCR beta libraries using quantitative 5'-RACE with molecular barcodes. MiXCR, run by TCRdb on the 5' RACE reads, gives a single entry per CDR3 protein. The sample holds some 200,000 distinct CDR3 sequences, 15% to 20% seen once. This sequence was found in a male donor aged 5-29 years with ankylosing spondylitis or in good health (not recorded which). Sequencing was performed on blood, either unsorted or a sorted T cell fraction (not recorded which). The chain couples TRBV7-2 to TRBJ2-2; the D call may be TRBD1 or TRBD2 (5 bases each). The CDR3: CASSLQGEAGELFF. The CDR3 DNA sequence: TGTGCCAGCAGCCTCCAGGGAGAGGCCGGGGAGCTGTTTTTT.